Listed below are T cell receptor beta chains from one sample, sequenced in a study of Ad26.COV2.S vaccination and SARS-CoV-2 variants. Only in-frame clones appear in the TCRdb table, and some are missing; sequencing was by immunoSEQ multiplex PCR. Among about 350,000 clones listed, approximately 90% were seen once. Material: peripheral blood, obtained in a trial of Ad26.COV2.S vaccine versus placebo. The receptors originated from a person between 18 and 65 years old who received the Ad26.COV2.S COVID-19 vaccine or a placebo. The CDR3 runs from the conserved cysteine through the conserved F or W. The D gene is left open where the match is weak. Clone size appears in some rows only: once, few, many, or a class for an expanded clone.

clone_size j_call v_call d_call cdr3_nt cdr3_aa
. TRBJ2-2 TRBV4-3 . TGCGCCAGCAGCCAAGAAGAAGGGATTACGACCGGGGAGCTGTTTTTT CASSQEEGITTGELFF
. TRBJ1-1 TRBV13 TRBD1 TGTGCCAGCAGCTTCACGGGACAGGTCAACACTGAAGCTTTCTTT CASSFTGQVNTEAFF
. TRBJ2-5 TRBV15 . TGTGCCACCAGCAGAGAGAGAGGGTTTGGGGAGACCCAGTACTTC CATSRERGFGETQYF
once TRBJ2-1 TRBV29-1 . TGCAGCGTTGTTCGAGGCGGGACAGAATACAATGAGCAGTTCTTC CSVVRGGTEYNEQFF
. TRBJ1-6 TRBV6-5 TRBD1 TGTGCCAGCAGAACCCAACAGGGGGCTCGGTCACCCCTCCACTTT CASRTQQGARSPLHF
. TRBJ1-3 TRBV18 . TGTGCCAGCCGTGACAGACTCTCTGGAAACACCATATATTTT CASRDRLSGNTIYF
. TRBJ1-5 TRBV6-4 TRBD1 TGTGCCAGCAGTGGGACCACAGGGGAATCTCAGCCCCAGCATTTT CASSGTTGESQPQHF
. TRBJ1-2 TRBV10-3 . TGTGCCATCAGTGATGGGACATTGAACTATGGCTACACCTTC CAISDGTLNYGYTF
. TRBJ2-3 TRBV5-1 TRBD1 TGCGCCAGCAGCTTCCGGACAGGGCGATCTAGCACAGATACGCAGTATTTT CASSFRTGRSSTDTQYF
. TRBJ2-1 TRBV15 . TGTGCCACCAGCAGAGAGGGGCGGGGAATCGGCTCCTACAATGAGCAGTTCTTC CATSREGRGIGSYNEQFF
. TRBJ1-1 TRBV19 . TGTGCCAGTAGTATCCAGAACACTGAAGCTTTCTTT CASSIQNTEAFF
. TRBJ1-2 TRBV7-8 TRBD1 TGTGCCAGCAGCTTAGTAGGGACAGAAAGTAACTATGGCTACACCTTC CASSLVGTESNYGYTF
. TRBJ2-1 TRBV20-1 TRBD2 TGCAGTGCTAGTCTCGCAGGGAGGGCCTACAATGAGCAGTTCTTC CSASLAGRAYNEQFF
. TRBJ2-3 TRBV6-5 TRBD1 TGTGCCAGCACCCTGACAGGGGTCACAGATACGCAGTATTTT CASTLTGVTDTQYF
. TRBJ2-2 TRBV7-7 . TGTGCCAGCAGCTTAGGCCAGGGGCTCACCGGGGAGCTGTTTTTT CASSLGQGLTGELFF
. TRBJ2-7 TRBV10-3 . TGTGCCATCAGGGGAGAGGCAGCGGTTGACGAGCAGTACTTC CAIRGEAAVDEQYF
. TRBJ2-3 TRBV4-3 . TGCGCCAGCAGCTATCGGTCGATGGGGGGCGTGTCCTACACAGATACGCAGTATTTT CASSYRSMGGVSYTDTQYF
. TRBJ1-4 TRBV25-1 TRBD1 TGTGCCAGCCGCCCCCCGGGGGGGACAGGGCTGGAAAAACTGTTTTTT CASRPPGGTGLEKLFF
few TRBJ2-7 TRBV18 . TGTGCCAGCTCACTTCAGAGTTACGAGCAGTACTTC CASSLQSYEQYF
once TRBJ2-1 TRBV19 . TGTGCCAGTCGATATAGGGGGGATGAGCAGTTCTTC CASRYRGDEQFF
. TRBJ2-1 TRBV19 TRBD2 TGTGCCAGTACCACCGGGACTAGCGGGAGTAATGAGCAGTTCTTC CASTTGTSGSNEQFF
few TRBJ1-1 TRBV7-9 TRBD1 TGTGCCAGCAGCTTAGCGCTGACAGGGACGAACACTGAAGCTTTCTTT CASSLALTGTNTEAFF
few TRBJ2-2 TRBV7-3 . TGTGCCAGCAGACCGGGACCGTACACCGGGGAGCTGTTTTTT CASRPGPYTGELFF
. TRBJ2-7 TRBV28 . TGTGCCAGCAGTTTACTGCAAAACGAGCAGTACTTC CASSLLQNEQYF
. TRBJ2-3 TRBV3-1/TRBV3-2 . TGTGCCAGCGCGCGGGCAGAGACCACAGATACGCAGTATTTT CASARAETTDTQYF
. TRBJ1-4 TRBV11-2 . TGTGCCAGCAGCTTACAATCGGTTAATGAAAAACTGTTTTTT CASSLQSVNEKLFF
. TRBJ1-4 TRBV25-1 . TGTGCCAGCAGTGAATATCGAGGGTTTGGCGAAAAACTGTTTTTT CASSEYRGFGEKLFF
once TRBJ2-7 TRBV19 TRBD1 TGTGCCACAGGGACAGCCACCTACGAGCAGTACTTC CATGTATYEQYF
. TRBJ1-4 TRBV9 . TGTGCCAGCAGCGTAGGAGGAGGCAGATATAATGAAAAACTGTTTTTT CASSVGGGRYNEKLFF
. TRBJ2-7 TRBV5-6 TRBD1 TGTGCCAGCAGCCCAGGGACAGGGGCCCGCGAGCAGTACTTC CASSPGTGAREQYF
. TRBJ2-7 TRBV7-2 . TGTGCCAGCAGCTTAGTCCCCCCCGGAGGCTACGAGCAGTACTTC CASSLVPPGGYEQYF
. TRBJ2-1 TRBV6-2/TRBV6-3 TRBD1 TGTGCCAGCAGTTTGACAGGGGTCAATGAGCAGTTCTTC CASSLTGVNEQFF
many TRBJ1-6 TRBV7-9 TRBD1 TGTGCCAGCAGCTTGACAGGGGAGGGTTCACCCCTCCACTTT CASSLTGEGSPLHF
. TRBJ1-1 TRBV9 . TGTGCCAGCAGCGTAGTTACGAACACTGAAGCTTTCTTT CASSVVTNTEAFF
. TRBJ2-7 TRBV3-1/TRBV3-2 . TGTGCCAGCAGCCAAATGGGTAGCTCCTACGAGCAGTACTTC CASSQMGSSYEQYF
. TRBJ2-1 TRBV6-6 TRBD1 TGTGCCAGCAGCCGACAGGGCATATACAATGAGCAGTTCTTC CASSRQGIYNEQFF
. TRBJ1-2 TRBV28 TRBD1 TGTGCCAGCAGTTTAATCGGACAGGGGTGTGGCTACACCTTC CASSLIGQGCGYTF
. TRBJ2-2 TRBV4-1 . TGCGCCAGCAGGGCAGGGCCCCTCACCGGGGAGCTGTTTTTT CASRAGPLTGELFF
. TRBJ2-1 TRBV7-9 . TGTGCCAGCAGCTTAGCGGGGTTTTCCAGTGAAAACAATGAGCAGTTCTTC CASSLAGFSSENNEQFF
once TRBJ1-1 TRBV2 . TGTGCCAGCATGATTGAGTTTGTGAACACTGAAGCTTTCTTT CASMIEFVNTEAFF
. TRBJ2-2 TRBV5-1 . TGCGCCAGCAGCTTGGCGGGGCCCACCGGGGAGCTGTTTTTT CASSLAGPTGELFF
. TRBJ2-2 TRBV28 . TGTGCCAGCAGTTTAGGTTGGTCAGGGGCCCCGAACACCGGGGAGCTGTTTTTT CASSLGWSGAPNTGELFF
. TRBJ1-1 TRBV28 . TGTGCCAGCTACGGATGGAGTGGCACTGAAGCTTTCTTT CASYGWSGTEAFF
. TRBJ2-7 TRBV29-1 TRBD1 TGCAGCGCTACGACAGGGGCCTACGAGCAGTACTTC CSATTGAYEQYF
. TRBJ1-6 TRBV4-1 . TGCGCCAGCAGCCCAATCCTTCGCCGGGCCAGGGAATATTCACCCCTCCACTTT CASSPILRRAREYSPLHF
few TRBJ2-2 TRBV4-2 TRBD2 TGTGCCAGCAGCCGTCGGCAAGCGGGGGTTTCCGGGGAGCTGTTTTTT CASSRRQAGVSGELFF
. TRBJ2-1 TRBV6-2/TRBV6-3 . TGTGCCAGCAGTATCCGGGACTTCAATGAGCAGTTCTTC CASSIRDFNEQFF
. TRBJ1-2 TRBV28 . TGTGCCAGCAGTTCCTGGGGGCCTCGTGGAAGATCTGGCTACACCTTC CASSSWGPRGRSGYTF
. TRBJ2-5 TRBV6-2/TRBV6-3 . TGTGCCAGCAGTCTGGGATCTGAGGTCGGGACCCAGTACTTC CASSLGSEVGTQYF